This T cell receptor (beta chain) emerged from a study of PD-1 blockade in classical Hodgkin lymphoma. Whole-study findings and limits: The study reported lower baseline TCR diversity in newly diagnosed patients than in healthy donors. Underlying causes for the observed repertoire differences were not defined, possibly disease activity or prior therapy. Patients newly diagnosed and complete responders had comparable baseline diversity.

Following autologous stem cell transplantation, relapse occurred in every patient, and exposure to brentuximab vedotin varied. Assay used: immunoSEQ multiplex PCR; TCRdb lists only in-frame clones, some missing. The table shows tens of thousands of clones, with just under 75% occurring only once. Details on this clone: Its specificity is unknown.

The receptor comes from a human donor with classical Hodgkin lymphoma. The sample in question was peripheral blood mononuclear cells (PBMCs), obtained before the second cycle of nivolumab.

CDR3 sequence (DNA): TGTGCCTGGAGTGCCCTCTTAACCTACGAGCAGTACTTC. This translates into CAWSALLTYEQYF. The V and J genes are TRBV30 and TRBJ2-7; D gene ambiguous. The CDR3 contains 13 residues. Per germline, CDR1 GTSNPN and CDR2 SVGIG (reference sequence). V was clipped by 1 base and J by 2 bases, with 9 bases between them.